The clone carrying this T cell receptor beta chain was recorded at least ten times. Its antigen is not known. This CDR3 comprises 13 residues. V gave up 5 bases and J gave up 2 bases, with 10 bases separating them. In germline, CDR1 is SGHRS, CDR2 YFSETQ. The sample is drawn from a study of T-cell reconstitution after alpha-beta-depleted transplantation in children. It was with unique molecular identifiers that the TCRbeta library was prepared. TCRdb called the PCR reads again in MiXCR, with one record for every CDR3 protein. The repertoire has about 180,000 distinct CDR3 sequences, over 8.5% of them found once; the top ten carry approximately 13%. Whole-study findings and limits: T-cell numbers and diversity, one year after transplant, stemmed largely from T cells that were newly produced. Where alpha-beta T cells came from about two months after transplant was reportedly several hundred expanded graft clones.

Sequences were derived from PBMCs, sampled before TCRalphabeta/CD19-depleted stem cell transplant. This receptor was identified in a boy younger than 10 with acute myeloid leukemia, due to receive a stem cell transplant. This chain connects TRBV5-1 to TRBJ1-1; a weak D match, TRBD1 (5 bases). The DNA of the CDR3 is TGCGCCAGCAGTCCGGGGCCCAACACTGAAGCTTTCTTT. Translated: CASSPGPNTEAFF.